This TCR beta chain was sequenced in a study of shared clonotypes between healthy human individuals. Regarding the study as a whole: The generation probabilities recorded for non-shared clonotypes fell below those of clonotypes shared by all four donors.

Notes on this clone: The target antigen is unknown.

V was clipped by 4 bases and J by 1 base, with 10 bases between them. CDR3 size: 15 residues. Germline CDR1 is MGHDK and CDR2 is SYGVNS. Profiled with immunoSEQ multiplex PCR; TCRdb holds only in-frame clones, not every one. The table lists approximately 2,300,000 clones, around 90% of them singletons. Material for sequencing was naive CD4+ T cells from PBMCs. Regarding subset: CD45RA+ positively selected. J is TRBJ2-2 and V is TRBV25-1; D may be TRBD1 (6 bases). The source is a man in his late teens or twenties in good health. Some clones in this sample may be carry-over from other donors' samples. CDR3 sequence reads: CASSAMGQNTGELFF. DNA of the CDR3: TGTGCCAGCAGTGCGATGGGACAGAACACCGGGGAGCTGTTTTTT.